This TCR beta chain was recorded in a study of blood T cell repertoires in COVID-19. On the study more broadly: Both acute and convalescent COVID-19 samples were obtained from the United States, Italy and Spain. Sources were T cells, B-cell-depleted T cells, or PBMCs; the material itself was cDNA or gDNA.

Under the authors' procedure: The authors estimated nucleated cell counts from reference gene primer amplification. Here immunoSEQ multiplex PCR was the method, and the copy in TCRdb shows in-frame clones only, minus some. V, J and clone size are those of that table, while D and trimming were read from the DNA. The sample holds under 200,000 clones, approximately 86% seen once. Sequencing used peripheral blood. The TCR sequence derives from a man aged 65 to 79 with acute or convalescent COVID-19.

The CDR3: CAWSVRVGTGELFF. The DNA for the CDR3 is TGTGCCTGGAGTGTACGGGTGGGCACCGGGGAGCTGTTTTTT. This rearrangement joins TRBV30 to TRBJ2-2; D not resolved. Between the trimmed V and J ends, which lost 0 bases and 4 bases, there was a span of 9 bases. This CDR3 spans 14 amino acids. Germline V gene lookup returns CDR1 GTSNPN and CDR2 SVGIG (reference sequence).